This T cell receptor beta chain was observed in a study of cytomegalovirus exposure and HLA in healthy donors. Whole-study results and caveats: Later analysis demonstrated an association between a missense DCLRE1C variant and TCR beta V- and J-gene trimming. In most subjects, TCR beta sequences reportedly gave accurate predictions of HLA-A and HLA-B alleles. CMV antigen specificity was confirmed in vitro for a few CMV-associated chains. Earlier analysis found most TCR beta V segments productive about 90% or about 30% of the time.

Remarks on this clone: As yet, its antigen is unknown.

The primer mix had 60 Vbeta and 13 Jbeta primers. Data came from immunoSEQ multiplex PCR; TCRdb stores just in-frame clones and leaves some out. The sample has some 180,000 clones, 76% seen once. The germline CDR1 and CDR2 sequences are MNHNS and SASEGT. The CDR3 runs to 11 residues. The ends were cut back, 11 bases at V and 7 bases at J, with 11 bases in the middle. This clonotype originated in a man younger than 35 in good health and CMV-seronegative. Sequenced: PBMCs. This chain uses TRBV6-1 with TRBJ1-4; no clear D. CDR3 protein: CACGWGEKLFF. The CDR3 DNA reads TGTGCCTGCGGGTGGGGTGAAAAACTGTTTTTT.